These T cell receptor beta chains were read from a single sample in a study of blood T cell repertoires in COVID-19. This table comes from immunoSEQ multiplex PCR, and its TCRdb copy is limited to in-frame clones, with some not included. The table lists 250,000 to 400,000 clones, about nine tenths of them singletons, with 5% to 5.5% in the top ten. The source material was PBMCs or T cells enriched from blood (not recorded which). These receptors all come from a man in his 60s who had recovered from COVID-19. CDR3s include the opening cysteine and the closing phenylalanine or tryptophan. A D gene is named only where the DNA matches it firmly. Clone size, where shown, is once, few, many, or a class for clones that have expanded.

clone size	V gene	D gene	J gene	CDR3 protein	CDR3 DNA
once	TRBV28	NA	TRBJ1-1	CASRRQVSLNTEAFF	TGTGCCAGCAGACGACAGGTTTCTCTGAACACTGAAGCTTTCTTT
once	TRBV25-1	TRBD1	TRBJ1-1	CASTRGGQGGTEAFF	TGTGCCAGCACCCGAGGGGGACAGGGGGGAACTGAAGCTTTCTTT
once	TRBV19	NA	TRBJ2-1	CASSIGTLGGGEQFF	TGTGCCAGTAGTATTGGGACCTTGGGGGGTGGTGAGCAGTTCTTC
NA	TRBV5-1	NA	TRBJ1-6	CASSSIDRSDNSPLHF	TGCGCCAGCAGCTCAATTGACAGATCGGATAATTCACCCCTCCACTTT
NA	TRBV7-8	TRBD1	TRBJ1-3	CATGGALPLLPGNTIYF	TGTGCGACAGGGGGTGCGCTGCCGCTACTACCTGGAAACACCATATATTTT
once	TRBV24-1	TRBD2	TRBJ2-1	CATSDWREKSGNEQFF	TGTGCCACCAGTGATTGGCGGGAGAAATCGGGCAATGAGCAGTTCTTC
NA	TRBV28	TRBD2	TRBJ2-7	CASSTLAGVRYEQYF	TGTGCCAGCAGTACATTAGCGGGAGTACGGTACGAGCAGTACTTC
NA	TRBV27	NA	TRBJ2-7	CASSPLTRHEQYF	TGTGCCAGCAGTCCACTCACTAGGCACGAGCAGTACTTC
NA	TRBV7-9	NA	TRBJ1-1	CASSPDRLRPGVNTEAFF	TGTGCCAGCAGCCCCGACAGGTTAAGGCCTGGGGTGAACACTGAAGCTTTCTTT
NA	TRBV7-9	TRBD2	TRBJ2-5	CASWFSGTQETQYF	TGTGCCAGTTGGTTTAGCGGGACGCAAGAGACCCAGTACTTC
NA	TRBV9	NA	TRBJ2-2	CASSAQTATGELFF	TGTGCCAGCAGCGCGCAGACAGCCACCGGGGAGCTGTTTTTT
NA	TRBV27	TRBD1	TRBJ2-1	CASSVYRDRVYNEQFF	TGTGCCAGCAGTGTATATCGGGACAGGGTTTACAATGAGCAGTTCTTC
NA	TRBV24-1	NA	TRBJ2-3	CATSASFGDADTQYF	TGTGCCACCAGTGCATCCTTCGGAGATGCAGATACGCAGTATTTT
NA	TRBV6-5	NA	TRBJ2-7	CASSYSQTPTYEQYF	TGTGCCAGCAGTTACTCCCAGACTCCTACCTACGAGCAGTACTTC
NA	TRBV7-3	TRBD1	TRBJ2-5	CASSLTPGQVLQTQYF	TGTGCCAGCAGCTTAACGCCGGGACAGGTGCTACAGACCCAGTACTTC
NA	TRBV5-6	TRBD2	TRBJ2-2	CASSLEGTTFGELFF	TGTGCCAGCAGCTTGGAAGGGACTACCTTCGGGGAGCTGTTTTTT
NA	TRBV28	NA	TRBJ2-5	CASSSIRSETQYF	TGTGCCAGCAGTTCAATAAGGAGTGAGACCCAGTACTTC
few	TRBV9	TRBD2	TRBJ2-7	CASSASSGSGYEQYF	TGTGCCAGCAGCGCTTCCAGCGGGAGTGGTTACGAGCAGTACTTC
NA	TRBV5-1	TRBD2	TRBJ2-1	CASSLGSAGGVNEQFF	TGCGCCAGCAGCTTGGGGTCCGCGGGAGGGGTGAATGAGCAGTTCTTC
NA	TRBV7-9	TRBD2	TRBJ2-3	CASSLGASGSPDTQYF	TGTGCCAGCAGCTTAGGGGCTAGCGGGAGCCCAGATACGCAGTATTTT
few	TRBV6-5	TRBD1	TRBJ1-5	CASSSTGYNQPQHF	TGTGCCAGCAGTTCGACAGGGTACAATCAGCCCCAGCATTTT
NA	TRBV9	NA	TRBJ1-4	CASSVSPGRDEKLFF	TGTGCCAGCAGCGTATCTCCGGGGAGGGATGAAAAACTGTTTTTT
NA	TRBV19	NA	TRBJ1-1	CASSTKGGGDTEAFF	TGTGCCAGTAGCACTAAAGGTGGAGGAGACACTGAAGCTTTCTTT
NA	TRBV6-2/TRBV6-3	NA	TRBJ1-5	CASSYSGSSNQPQHF	TGTGCCAGCAGTTACTCAGGGAGTAGCAATCAGCCCCAGCATTTT
NA	TRBV7-8	TRBD2	TRBJ2-2	CASSSRTSGSLGELFF	TGTGCCAGCAGCTCCCGGACTAGCGGGAGTCTCGGGGAGCTGTTTTTT
NA	TRBV11-2	NA	TRBJ1-2	CASSLDVGVRGYTF	TGTGCCAGCAGCTTAGATGTCGGGGTTCGTGGCTACACCTTC
NA	TRBV28	NA	TRBJ2-5	CASSFSGAQETQYF	TGTGCCAGCAGTTTCAGCGGAGCCCAAGAGACCCAGTACTTC
NA	TRBV28	NA	TRBJ2-2	CATSLSGGRSGELFF	TGTGCCACCTCACTCTCCGGGGGAAGGTCCGGGGAGCTGTTTTTT
NA	TRBV28	TRBD1	TRBJ1-1	CASSLPQGRAFF	TGTGCCAGCAGTTTACCACAGGGGAGGGCTTTCTTT
NA	TRBV11-3	NA	TRBJ2-1	CASSSGNRNNEQFF	TGTGCCAGCAGCTCGGGGAACCGAAACAATGAGCAGTTCTTC
once	TRBV19	TRBD1	TRBJ1-3	CASIQGALSGNTIYF	TGTGCCAGTATCCAGGGGGCTCTCTCTGGAAACACCATATATTTT
NA	TRBV7-3	NA	TRBJ2-5	CASSSGTQETQYF	TGTGCCAGCAGCTCCGGGACACAAGAGACCCAGTACTTC
NA	TRBV2	TRBD1	TRBJ1-1	CASRGQGSTEAFF	TGTGCCAGCAGGGGACAGGGTTCCACTGAAGCTTTCTTT
NA	TRBV12-2	NA	TRBJ2-7	CASRWGERAGGIDEQYF	TGTGCAAGTCGCTGGGGCGAGAGGGCAGGGGGCATCGACGAGCAGTACTTC
once	TRBV28	NA	TRBJ1-2	CASSPPGGVYGYTF	TGTGCCAGCAGTCCCCCGGGGGGGGTCTATGGCTACACCTTC
NA	TRBV15	TRBD1	TRBJ2-7	CATSRVRTGDYEQYF	TGTGCCACCAGCAGAGTTAGGACAGGAGACTACGAGCAGTACTTC
NA	TRBV12-2	NA	TRBJ2-6	CASRPYYSSGANVLTF	TGTGCAAGTCGCCCCTATTACAGCTCTGGGGCCAACGTCCTGACTTTC
NA	TRBV5-1	TRBD2	TRBJ2-7	CASSLVGTSGMDEQYF	TGCGCCAGCAGCTTGGTTGGGACTAGCGGGATGGACGAGCAGTACTTC
NA	TRBV5-4	TRBD2	TRBJ2-1	CASSLSGTSRNEQFF	TGTGCCAGCAGCTTGTCAGGGACTAGTCGCAATGAGCAGTTCTTC
NA	TRBV28	TRBD1	TRBJ1-5	CASRQGADQPQHF	TGTGCCAGTAGACAGGGGGCTGATCAGCCCCAGCATTTT
NA	TRBV7-2	NA	TRBJ2-7	CASSLGRGQTYEQYF	TGTGCCAGCAGCTTAGGTCGGGGTCAGACCTACGAGCAGTACTTC
NA	TRBV19	NA	TRBJ1-2	CASSIYGNYGYTF	TGTGCCAGTAGTATTTACGGTAACTATGGCTACACCTTC
few	TRBV30	NA	TRBJ1-2	CAWSGFRGWGYTF	TGTGCCTGGAGTGGGTTCCGGGGTTGGGGCTACACCTTC
NA	TRBV6-1	NA	TRBJ1-1	CASSDRVRTEAFF	TGTGCCAGCAGTGACAGGGTCAGGACTGAAGCTTTCTTT
few	TRBV5-6	NA	TRBJ2-2	CASSLVGAGTGELFF	TGTGCCAGCAGCTTGGTTGGCGCAGGCACCGGGGAGCTGTTTTTT
NA	TRBV3-1/TRBV3-2	TRBD2	TRBJ2-7	CASSQGAGGLAYEQYF	TGTGCCAGCAGCCAAGGGGCGGGAGGTCTCGCCTACGAGCAGTACTTC